The rows below give T cell receptor beta chains drawn from one sample of a study of PD-L1 blockade in urothelial cancer. Using immunoSEQ multiplex PCR, the repertoire was profiled, and TCRdb retains in-frame clones only, with some absent. The profile shows about 80,000 clones, around 90% of them singletons. Material: PBMCs, obtained around atezolizumab (anti-PD-L1) treatment. These receptors all come from a woman aged 70-85 years with urothelial cancer. CDR3s include the opening cysteine and the closing phenylalanine or tryptophan. D genes are given only for firm matches. The size of a clone is reported for some rows only, either as once, few or many, or as a class for expanded clones.

len,v_gene,abundance,d_gene,j_gene,CDR3aa,CDR3nt
16,TRBV5-4,NA,TRBD1,TRBJ1-2,CASSLRLDRGLYGYTF,TGTGCCAGCAGCCTAAGACTGGACAGGGGCCTCTATGGCTACACCTTC
14,TRBV6-5,NA,NA,TRBJ1-2,CASSLQGIGGGYTF,TGTGCCAGCAGCTTACAGGGCATTGGAGGTGGCTACACCTTC
16,TRBV7-9,NA,NA,TRBJ1-6,CASSLAQSRTDSPLHF,TGTGCCAGCAGCTTAGCCCAATCCCGGACAGATTCACCCCTCCACTTT
18,TRBV4-3,NA,TRBD1,TRBJ2-3,CASSHDSGNRGSTDTQYF,TGCGCCAGCAGCCACGACTCCGGAAACAGGGGCAGCACAGATACGCAGTATTTT
15,TRBV19,NA,TRBD2,TRBJ2-1,CASSTAGALPNEQFF,TGTGCCAGTAGTACAGCGGGAGCCCTCCCCAATGAGCAGTTCTTC
15,TRBV2,NA,NA,TRBJ2-7,CASSEDRAPSYEQYF,TGTGCCAGCAGTGAAGACAGGGCCCCCTCCTACGAGCAGTACTTC
16,TRBV5-4,NA,TRBD1,TRBJ2-2,CASSPGQGAITGELFF,TGTGCCAGCAGCCCGGGACAGGGGGCGATCACCGGGGAGCTGTTTTTT
16,TRBV19,NA,NA,TRBJ2-7,CASSPPPVGAGYEQYF,TGTGCCAGTAGTCCGCCGCCAGTCGGAGCGGGCTACGAGCAGTACTTC
14,TRBV18,NA,NA,TRBJ1-1,CASSPSSEYTEAFF,TGTGCCAGCTCACCAAGTTCGGAGTACACTGAAGCTTTCTTT
12,TRBV29-1,few,NA,TRBJ1-1,CSVGVVVTEAFF,TGCAGCGTTGGAGTCGTAGTCACTGAAGCTTTCTTT
19,TRBV28,NA,NA,TRBJ2-7,CASSLRPLPSQSVRTRKYF,TGTGCCAGCAGTTTACGTCCTCTTCCTAGTCAGTCCGTACGTACGAGGAAGTACTTC
12,TRBV29-1,NA,NA,TRBJ1-2,CSVRLGDYGYTF,TGCAGCGTCCGTCTAGGGGATTATGGCTACACCTTC
14,TRBV6-6,NA,NA,TRBJ1-1,CASSYITGNTEAFF,TGTGCCAGCAGTTACATAACCGGGAACACTGAAGCTTTCTTT
16,TRBV7-2,NA,NA,TRBJ2-2,CASSLAGGRNTGELFF,TGTGCCAGCAGCTTAGCGGGGGGGCGGAACACCGGGGAGCTGTTTTTT
17,TRBV7-2,NA,NA,TRBJ1-4,CASSKVGRGATNEKLFF,TGTGCCAGCAGCAAGGTCGGCAGGGGCGCAACTAATGAAAAACTGTTTTTT
16,TRBV27,NA,TRBD1,TRBJ2-7,CASSIRGTGSPYEQYF,TGTGCCAGCAGCATCCGCGGGACAGGGTCGCCCTACGAGCAGTACTTC
14,TRBV10-3,NA,TRBD2,TRBJ2-5,CAISEGLAEETQYF,TGTGCCATCAGTGAGGGACTAGCGGAGGAGACCCAGTACTTC
19,TRBV5-1,NA,TRBD1,TRBJ1-1,CASSDGQGRLGRTNTEAFF,TGCGCCAGCAGCGACGGACAGGGAAGACTAGGGAGGACTAACACTGAAGCTTTCTTT
14,TRBV11-1,NA,NA,TRBJ2-1,CASSPRGGNNEQFF,TGTGCCAGCAGCCCAAGGGGCGGGAACAATGAGCAGTTCTTC
13,TRBV30,NA,NA,TRBJ1-6,CAWSKQGGSPLHF,TGTGCCTGGAGTAAGCAGGGCGGTTCACCCCTCCACTTT
14,TRBV4-3,NA,TRBD1,TRBJ1-2,CASSPWGQSYGYTF,TGCGCCAGCAGCCCGTGGGGACAGAGCTATGGCTACACCTTC
17,TRBV12-5,NA,TRBD1,TRBJ2-3,CASGFGPGQGASDTQYF,TGTGCTAGTGGTTTTGGACCGGGACAGGGGGCATCAGATACGCAGTATTTT
15,TRBV5-4,once,NA,TRBJ1-1,CASSPGGGTVTEAFF,TGTGCCAGCAGCCCCGGAGGTGGAACGGTAACTGAAGCTTTCTTT
16,TRBV4-1,NA,TRBD1,TRBJ1-1,CASSLSRGQGNTEAFF,TGCGCCAGCAGCCTGAGTAGGGGACAGGGGAACACTGAAGCTTTCTTT
14,TRBV2,NA,NA,TRBJ1-2,CASSGMSSVGGYTF,TGTGCCAGCAGTGGGATGAGCTCCGTCGGGGGCTACACCTTC
16,TRBV27,NA,NA,TRBJ2-2,CASSLFRGANTGELFF,TGTGCCAGCAGTTTATTCAGGGGGGCGAACACCGGGGAGCTGTTTTTT
18,TRBV2,once,NA,TRBJ2-6,CASSEVVRTHSGANVLTF,TGTGCCAGCAGTGAAGTGGTCAGGACTCACTCTGGGGCCAACGTCCTGACTTTC
14,TRBV5-1,NA,NA,TRBJ2-7,CASSPPPGTYEQYF,TGCGCCAGCAGCCCCCCGCCAGGGACTTACGAGCAGTACTTC
15,TRBV4-2,NA,TRBD2,TRBJ2-3,CASSLAGGGTDTQYF,TGTGCCAGCAGCCTGGCGGGGGGCGGCACAGATACGCAGTATTTT
12,TRBV2,NA,NA,TRBJ2-7,CASSEAPLAQYF,TGTGCCAGCAGTGAAGCGCCTTTGGCGCAGTACTTC
13,TRBV29-1,NA,NA,TRBJ1-2,CSGEGPGDYGYTF,TGCAGCGGTGAGGGTCCAGGGGACTATGGCTACACCTTC
17,TRBV5-1,NA,TRBD1,TRBJ2-7,CATSPGQGTFTHYEQYF,TGCGCAACGAGCCCGGGACAGGGGACCTTTACCCACTACGAGCAGTACTTC
18,TRBV5-4,NA,TRBD2,TRBJ2-1,CASSLFLAGKGSYNEQFF,TGTGCCAGCAGCTTATTTCTAGCGGGAAAAGGAAGCTACAATGAGCAGTTCTTC
11,TRBV28,NA,NA,TRBJ2-7,CASSFMSEQYF,TGTGCCAGCAGTTTTATGTCCGAGCAGTACTTC
12,TRBV11-2,NA,NA,TRBJ2-1,CASSLVTREQFF,TGTGCCAGCAGCTTAGTTACTAGGGAGCAGTTCTTC
24,TRBV29-1,once,TRBD1,TRBJ1-1,CSVEDFRDRGVPFATVEFSTEAFF,TGCAGCGTTGAAGATTTCCGGGACAGGGGCGTCCCATTTGCTACCGTGGAATTTTCCACTGAAGCTTTCTTT
12,TRBV6-1,NA,NA,TRBJ1-1,CASGQMNTEAFF,TGTGCCAGTGGACAGATGAACACTGAAGCTTTCTTT
17,TRBV5-1,once,TRBD1,TRBJ1-1,CASSLVGTGAVYTEAFF,TGCGCCAGCAGCTTGGTCGGGACAGGGGCAGTGTACACTGAAGCTTTCTTT
15,TRBV4-1,NA,TRBD1,TRBJ1-1,CASSHGQGARTEAFF,TGCGCCAGCAGCCACGGACAGGGGGCGAGGACTGAAGCTTTCTTT
15,TRBV6-6,NA,NA,TRBJ2-1,CASSQWLAADNEQFF,TGTGCCAGCAGTCAGTGGTTAGCGGCAGACAATGAGCAGTTCTTC
14,TRBV6-6,NA,NA,TRBJ2-1,CASTQGTTYNEQFF,TGTGCCAGCACTCAGGGGACTACCTACAATGAGCAGTTCTTC
16,TRBV9,NA,TRBD2,TRBJ2-3,CASSVGLAGTTDTQYF,TGTGCCAGCAGCGTGGGACTAGCGGGGACCACAGATACGCAGTATTTT
13,TRBV7-8,NA,NA,TRBJ1-4,CASSLGANEKLFF,TGTGCCAGCAGCTTAGGGGCAAATGAAAAACTGTTTTTT
15,TRBV5-1,NA,TRBD1,TRBJ1-4,CASSPGQGQNEKLFF,TGCGCCAGCAGCCCGGGACAGGGACAAAATGAAAAACTGTTTTTT
12,TRBV5-1,NA,NA,TRBJ2-7,CASSLGGYEQYF,TGCGCCAGCAGCTTGGGAGGGTACGAGCAGTACTTC
14,TRBV30,NA,NA,TRBJ2-5,CASWSLAGEETQYF,TGTGCCTCGTGGAGTCTCGCGGGCGAAGAGACCCAGTACTTC
15,TRBV11-1,NA,TRBD1,TRBJ2-1,CASSWGQPPGDEQFF,TGTGCCAGCAGCTGGGGACAGCCCCCGGGCGATGAGCAGTTCTTC
14,TRBV6-6,NA,TRBD2,TRBJ2-3,CASSERGGTDTQYF,TGTGCCAGCTCGGAGCGGGGGGGCACAGATACGCAGTATTTT
12,TRBV10-3,NA,TRBD1,TRBJ2-1,CATFTGVDEQFF,TGTGCCACCTTCACAGGGGTCGATGAGCAGTTCTTC
14,TRBV14,NA,NA,TRBJ2-7,CASSQDISGYEQYF,TGTGCCAGCAGCCAAGATATATCGGGCTACGAGCAGTACTTC
16,TRBV7-3,NA,NA,TRBJ2-3,CASSLGLAGSTDTQYF,TGTGCCAGCAGCTTAGGACTCGCGGGGAGCACAGATACGCAGTATTTT
17,TRBV13,NA,NA,TRBJ2-7,CASSLGGPGKGSYEQYF,TGTGCCAGCAGCTTAGGCGGTCCGGGAAAGGGATCCTACGAGCAGTACTTC
17,TRBV4-1,NA,TRBD1,TRBJ2-7,CASSQDLIERTGDEQYF,TGCGCCAGCAGCCAAGATCTAATTGAGAGGACAGGGGACGAGCAGTACTTC
19,TRBV13,NA,TRBD1,TRBJ1-4,CASSLSWGDSSPTNEKLFF,TGTGCCAGCAGCCTAAGTTGGGGGGACAGTTCCCCAACTAATGAAAAACTGTTTTTT
16,TRBV6-5,NA,TRBD2,TRBJ2-5,CASSYGIAGGQETQYF,TGTGCCAGCAGTTACGGGATAGCGGGGGGACAAGAGACCCAGTACTTC
15,TRBV4-3,once,NA,TRBJ2-5,CASSREGQIQETQYF,TGCGCCAGCAGCCGGGAAGGACAGATTCAAGAGACCCAGTACTTC
15,TRBV5-1,many,NA,TRBJ1-2,CASSAGGREVYGYTF,TGCGCCAGCAGCGCGGGAGGGAGGGAGGTCTATGGCTACACCTTC